Included here is one T cell receptor (beta chain) sequence, with context. Its target is unknown. The PCR had 60 Vbeta and 13 Jbeta primers. Clones were read by immunoSEQ multiplex PCR, and TCRdb kept only the in-frame ones, dropping some. The sample has about 120,000 clones, about 70% seen once; the top ten hold about 2%. The V and J ends lost 0 bases and 0 bases respectively, with 11 bases between them. Germline CDR1 MGHRA, CDR2 YSYEKL. The CDR3 consists of 16 residues. This record belongs to a study of cytomegalovirus exposure and HLA in healthy donors. Study at large: HLA-typed donors were the source of approximately 85 million unique TCRs, which an early data release held. The study, taken as a whole, reports: There were several of the most significant clusters that appeared linked to common viral pathogens in a later analysis. Reports described diagnosis of cytomegalovirus status by the classifier as highly specific and sensitive.

This TCR was sampled from a human donor in good health. Sequencing used PBMCs. This chain uses TRBV4-1 with TRBJ1-1, with D tentatively TRBD1 (6 bases). CDR3 protein: CASSQDPQGMNTEAFF. In nucleotides, the CDR3 is TGCGCCAGCAGCCAAGATCCCCAGGGGATGAACACTGAAGCTTTCTTT.